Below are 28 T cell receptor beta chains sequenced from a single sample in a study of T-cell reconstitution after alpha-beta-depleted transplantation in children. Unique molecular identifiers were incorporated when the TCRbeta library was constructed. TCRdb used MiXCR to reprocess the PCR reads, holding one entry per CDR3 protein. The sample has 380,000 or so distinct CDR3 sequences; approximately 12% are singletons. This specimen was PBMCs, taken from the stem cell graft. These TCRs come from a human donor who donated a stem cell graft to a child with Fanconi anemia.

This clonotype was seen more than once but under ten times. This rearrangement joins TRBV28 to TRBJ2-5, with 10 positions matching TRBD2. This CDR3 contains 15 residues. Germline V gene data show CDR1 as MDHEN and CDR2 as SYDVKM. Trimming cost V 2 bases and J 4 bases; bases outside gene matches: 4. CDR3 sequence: CASSLSASGGETQYF. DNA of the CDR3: TGTGCCAGCAGTTTAAGTGCTAGCGGGGGAGAGACCCAGTACTTC.

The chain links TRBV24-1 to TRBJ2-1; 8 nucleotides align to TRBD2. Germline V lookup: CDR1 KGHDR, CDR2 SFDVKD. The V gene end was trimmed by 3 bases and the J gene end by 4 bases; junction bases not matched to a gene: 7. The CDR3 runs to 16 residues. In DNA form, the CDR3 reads TGTGCCACCAGTGATCCCCGGGGGGGCTCGTACAATGAGCAGTTCTTC. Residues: CATSDPRGGSYNEQFF.

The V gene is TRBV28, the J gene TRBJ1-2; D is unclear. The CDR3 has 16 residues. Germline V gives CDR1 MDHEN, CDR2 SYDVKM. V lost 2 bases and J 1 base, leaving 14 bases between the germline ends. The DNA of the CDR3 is TGTGCCAGCAGTTTAAAAGTAGGAGAAAGTAACTATGGCTACACCTTC. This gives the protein CASSLKVGESNYGYTF.

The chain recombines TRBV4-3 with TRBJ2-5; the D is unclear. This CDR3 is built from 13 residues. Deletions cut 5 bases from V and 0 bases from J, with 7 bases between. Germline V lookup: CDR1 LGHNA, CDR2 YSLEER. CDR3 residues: CASSVSYQETQYF. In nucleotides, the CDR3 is TGCGCCAGCAGCGTCTCGTACCAAGAGACCCAGTACTTC.

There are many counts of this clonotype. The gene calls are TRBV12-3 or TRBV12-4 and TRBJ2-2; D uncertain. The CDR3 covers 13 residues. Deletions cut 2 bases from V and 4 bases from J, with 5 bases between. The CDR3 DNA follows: TGTGCCAGCAGTTTAACTGCCACCGGGGAGCTGTTTTTT. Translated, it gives CASSLTATGELFF.

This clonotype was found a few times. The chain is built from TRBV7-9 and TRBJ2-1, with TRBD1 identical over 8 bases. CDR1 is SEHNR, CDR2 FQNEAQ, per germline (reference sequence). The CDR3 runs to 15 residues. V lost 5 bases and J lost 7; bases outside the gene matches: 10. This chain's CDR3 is CASSDRTGTINEQFF. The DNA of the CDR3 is TGTGCCAGCAGCGATCGGACAGGGACGATAAATGAGCAGTTCTTC.

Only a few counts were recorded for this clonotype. The CDR3 region is CASSSPGQHNEQFF. For the CDR3, the DNA is TGTGCCAGCAGCTCTCCCGGACAGCACAATGAGCAGTTCTTC. V usage is TRBV4-2 and J usage is TRBJ2-1; D might be TRBD1 (6 bases). This CDR3 region has 14 residues. Germline V lookup: CDR1 LGHNA, CDR2 YNFKEQ. V lost 5 bases and J 5 bases, leaving 13 bases between the germline ends.

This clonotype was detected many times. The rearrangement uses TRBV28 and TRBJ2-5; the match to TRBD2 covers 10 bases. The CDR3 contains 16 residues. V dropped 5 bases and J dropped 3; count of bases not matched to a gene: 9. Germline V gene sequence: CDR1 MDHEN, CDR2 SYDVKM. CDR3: CASSQTGLANEETQYF. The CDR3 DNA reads TGTGCCAGCAGTCAAACGGGACTAGCGAATGAAGAGACCCAGTACTTC.

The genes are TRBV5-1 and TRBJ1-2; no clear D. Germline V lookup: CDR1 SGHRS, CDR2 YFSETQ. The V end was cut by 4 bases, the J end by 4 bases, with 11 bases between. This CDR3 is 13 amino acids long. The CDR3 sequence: CASSRESIYGYTF. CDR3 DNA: TGCGCCAGCAGCAGGGAGTCGATCTATGGCTACACCTTC.

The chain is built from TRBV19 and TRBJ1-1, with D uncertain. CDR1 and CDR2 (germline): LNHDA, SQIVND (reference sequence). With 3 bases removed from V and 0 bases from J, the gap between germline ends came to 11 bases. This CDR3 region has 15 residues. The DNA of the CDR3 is TGTGCCAGTAGTATCGAGAACAGATTGAACACTGAAGCTTTCTTT. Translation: CASSIENRLNTEAFF. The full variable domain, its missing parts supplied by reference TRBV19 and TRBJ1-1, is DGGITQSPKYLFRKEGQNVTLSCEQNLNHDAMYWYRQDPGQGLRLIYYSQIVNDFQKGDIAEGYSVSREKKESFPLTVTSAQKNPTAFYLCASSIENRLNTEAFFGQGTRLTVV.

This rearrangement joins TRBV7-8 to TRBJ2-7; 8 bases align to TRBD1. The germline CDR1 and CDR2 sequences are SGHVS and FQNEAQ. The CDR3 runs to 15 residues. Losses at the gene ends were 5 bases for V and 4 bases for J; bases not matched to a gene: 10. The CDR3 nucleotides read TGTGCCAGCAGCGCCTCTCGGACAGGGTTGTACGAGCAGTACGTC. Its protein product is CASSASRTGLYEQYV.

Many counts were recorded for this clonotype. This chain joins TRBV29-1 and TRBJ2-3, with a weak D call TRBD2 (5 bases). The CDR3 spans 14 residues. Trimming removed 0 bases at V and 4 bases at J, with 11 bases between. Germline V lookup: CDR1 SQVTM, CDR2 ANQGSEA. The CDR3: CSVEEHGKADTQYF. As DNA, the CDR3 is TGCAGCGTTGAAGAGCACGGGAAGGCAGATACGCAGTATTTT.

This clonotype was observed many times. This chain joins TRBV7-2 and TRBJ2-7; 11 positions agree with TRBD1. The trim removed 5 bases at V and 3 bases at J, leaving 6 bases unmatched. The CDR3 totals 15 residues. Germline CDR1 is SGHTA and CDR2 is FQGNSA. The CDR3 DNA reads TGTGCCAGCAGCACAACCGGGACAGGGGGCTACGAGCAGTACTTC. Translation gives CASSTTGTGGYEQYF.

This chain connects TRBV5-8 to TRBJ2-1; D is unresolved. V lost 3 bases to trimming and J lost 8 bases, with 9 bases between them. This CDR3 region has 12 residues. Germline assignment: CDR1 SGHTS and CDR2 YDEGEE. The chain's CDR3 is CASSYIWDEQFF. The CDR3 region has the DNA TGTGCCAGCAGCTACATCTGGGATGAGCAGTTCTTC.

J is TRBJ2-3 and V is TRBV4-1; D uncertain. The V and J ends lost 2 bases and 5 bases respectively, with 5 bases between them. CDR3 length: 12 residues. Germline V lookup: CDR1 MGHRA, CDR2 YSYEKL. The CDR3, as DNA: TGCGCCAGCAGCCAATTCGGAGATACGCAGTATTTT. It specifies CASSQFGDTQYF.

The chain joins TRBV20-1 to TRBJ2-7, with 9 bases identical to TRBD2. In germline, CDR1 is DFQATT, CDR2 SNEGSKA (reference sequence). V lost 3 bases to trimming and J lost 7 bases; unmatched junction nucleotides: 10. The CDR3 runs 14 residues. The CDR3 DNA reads TGCAGTGCTAGTAAGCTAGCGGGGAGCCGTGAGCAGTACTTC. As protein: CSASKLAGSREQYF.

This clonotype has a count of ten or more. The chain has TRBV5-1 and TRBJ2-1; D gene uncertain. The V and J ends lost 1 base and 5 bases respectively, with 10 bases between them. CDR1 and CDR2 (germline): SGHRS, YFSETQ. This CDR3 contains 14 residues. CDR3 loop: CASSLSPANNEQFF. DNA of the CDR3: TGCGCCAGCAGCTTGTCGCCAGCAAACAATGAGCAGTTCTTC.

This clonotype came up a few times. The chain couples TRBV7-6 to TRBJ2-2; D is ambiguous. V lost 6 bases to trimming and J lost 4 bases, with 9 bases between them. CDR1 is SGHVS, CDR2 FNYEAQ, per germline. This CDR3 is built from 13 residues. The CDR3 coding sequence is TGTGCCAGCAGTGGCAGGTCCACCGGGGAGCTGTTTTTT. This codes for CASSGRSTGELFF. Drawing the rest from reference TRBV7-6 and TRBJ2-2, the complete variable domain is GAGVSQSPRYKVTKRGQDVALRCDPISGHVSLYWYRQALGQGPEFLTYFNYEAQQDKSGLPNDRFSAERPEGSISTLTIQRTEQRDSAMYRCASSGRSTGELFFGEGSRLTVL.

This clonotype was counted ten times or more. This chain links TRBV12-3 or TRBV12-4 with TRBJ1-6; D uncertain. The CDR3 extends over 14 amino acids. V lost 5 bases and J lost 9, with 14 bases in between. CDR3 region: CASSDRSRGSPLHF. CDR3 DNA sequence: TGTGCCAGCAGTGACCGATCCCGAGGTTCACCCCTCCACTTT.

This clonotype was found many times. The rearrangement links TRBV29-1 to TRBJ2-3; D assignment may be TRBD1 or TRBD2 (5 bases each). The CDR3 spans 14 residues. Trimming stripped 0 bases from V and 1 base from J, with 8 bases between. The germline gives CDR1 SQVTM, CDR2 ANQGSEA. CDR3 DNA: TGCAGCGTTGAAGAAGGGGACGGCACAGATACGCAGTATTTT. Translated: CSVEEGDGTDTQYF.

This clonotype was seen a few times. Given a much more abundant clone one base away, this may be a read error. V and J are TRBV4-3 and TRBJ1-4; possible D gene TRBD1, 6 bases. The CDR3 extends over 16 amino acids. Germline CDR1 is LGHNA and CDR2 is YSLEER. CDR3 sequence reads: CASSRGQFATNEILFF. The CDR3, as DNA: TGCGCCAGCAGCCGAGGACAGTTCGCAACTAATGAAATACTGTTTTTT.

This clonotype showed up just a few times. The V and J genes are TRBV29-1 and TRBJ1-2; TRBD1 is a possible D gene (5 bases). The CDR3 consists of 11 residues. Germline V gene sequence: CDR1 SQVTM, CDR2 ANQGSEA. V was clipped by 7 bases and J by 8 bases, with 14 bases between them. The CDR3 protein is CSGRDRGGYTF. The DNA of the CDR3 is TGCAGCGGCCGGGACCGGGGAGGCTACACCTTC. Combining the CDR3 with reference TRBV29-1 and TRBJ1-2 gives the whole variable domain SAVISQKPSRDICQRGTSLTIQCQVDSQVTMMFWYRQQPGQSLTLIATANQGSEATYESGFVIDKFPISRPNLTFSTLTVSNMSPEDSSIYLCSGRDRGGYTFGSGTRLTVV.

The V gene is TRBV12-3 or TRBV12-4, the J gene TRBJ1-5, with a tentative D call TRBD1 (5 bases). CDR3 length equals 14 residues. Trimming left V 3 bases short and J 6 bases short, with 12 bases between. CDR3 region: CASSFSGTCQPQHF. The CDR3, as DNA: TGTGCCAGCAGTTTCTCGGGGACGTGTCAGCCCCAGCATTTT.

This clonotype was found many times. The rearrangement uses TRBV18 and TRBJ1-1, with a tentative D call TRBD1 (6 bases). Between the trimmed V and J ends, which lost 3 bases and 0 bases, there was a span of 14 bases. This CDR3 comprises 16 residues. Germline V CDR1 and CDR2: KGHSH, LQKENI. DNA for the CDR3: TGTGCCAGCTCACCGTGGACAGCCTCGATGAACACTGAAGCTTTCTTT. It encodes CASSPWTASMNTEAFF.

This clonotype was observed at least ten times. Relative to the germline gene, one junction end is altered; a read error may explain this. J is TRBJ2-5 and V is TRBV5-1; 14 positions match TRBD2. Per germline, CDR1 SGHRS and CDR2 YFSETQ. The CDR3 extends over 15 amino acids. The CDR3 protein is CASSPGTSGGETQYF. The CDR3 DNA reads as TGTGCCAGCAGTCCCGGGACTAGCGGGGGAGAGACCCAGTACTTC. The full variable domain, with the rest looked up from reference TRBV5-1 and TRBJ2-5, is KAGVTQTPRYLIKTRGQQVTLSCSPISGHRSVSWYQQTPGQGLQFLFEYFSETQRNKGNFPGRFSGRQFSNSRSEMNVSTLELGDSALYLCASSPGTSGGETQYFGPGTRLLVL.

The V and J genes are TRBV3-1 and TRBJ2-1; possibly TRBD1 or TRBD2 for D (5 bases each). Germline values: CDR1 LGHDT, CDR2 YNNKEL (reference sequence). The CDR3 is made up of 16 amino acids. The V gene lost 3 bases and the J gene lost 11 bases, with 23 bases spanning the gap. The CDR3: CASSHGTRGARLQQFF. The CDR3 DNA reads TGTGCCAGCAGCCATGGTACTAGAGGGGCCCGGCTTCAGCAGTTCTTC.

As DNA, the CDR3 is TGTGCCAGCAGCCAAACAGACAGGGGTGTGACTGAAGCTTTCTTT. This encodes CASSQTDRGVTEAFF. The chain has TRBV28 and TRBJ1-1, with 8 nucleotides matching TRBD1. The V gene's germline CDR1 is MDHEN and CDR2 SYDVKM. V shed 6 bases, J shed 5 bases, and the junction held 11 bases outside the gene matches. The CDR3 contains 15 residues.

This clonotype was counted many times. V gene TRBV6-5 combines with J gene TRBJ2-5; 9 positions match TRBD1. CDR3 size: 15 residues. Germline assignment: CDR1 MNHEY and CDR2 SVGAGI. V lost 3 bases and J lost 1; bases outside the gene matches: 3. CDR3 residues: CASSYGTGPQETQYF. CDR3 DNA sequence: TGTGCCAGCAGTTATGGGACAGGGCCCCAAGAGACCCAGTACTTC.